This is a list of T cell receptor beta chains from one sample in a study of cytomegalovirus exposure and HLA in healthy donors. The table came from immunoSEQ multiplex PCR; TCRdb's copy has only in-frame clones and leaves some out. The clone table shows about 190,000 clones, with the ten largest holding roughly 6.7%. Material for sequencing was PBMCs. The receptors here all came from a man aged 25-40 years in good health and CMV-seronegative. The conserved cysteine and the conserved F or W are not part of the CDR3 here. The D gene is left open where the match is weak.

V gene: TRBV6-5; J gene: TRBJ1-5; D gene: -; CDR3 protein: ASTLLVGANQPQH
V gene: TRBV29-1; J gene: TRBJ1-3; D gene: -; CDR3 protein: SGSGGYGNTIY
V gene: TRBV27; J gene: TRBJ1-4; D gene: -; CDR3 protein: ASSFTTNEKLF
V gene: TRBV18; J gene: TRBJ1-3; D gene: -; CDR3 protein: ASSPPRESGNTIY
V gene: TRBV27; J gene: TRBJ2-5; D gene: TRBD2; CDR3 protein: ASTGGGQETQY
V gene: TRBV11-2; J gene: TRBJ2-1; D gene: TRBD1; CDR3 protein: ASSLVQGADEQF
V gene: TRBV9; J gene: TRBJ2-1; D gene: TRBD2; CDR3 protein: ASSAGASGAAEQF
V gene: TRBV27; J gene: -; D gene: TRBD1; CDR3 protein: ASSPRTGSLRGYEQY
V gene: TRBV29-1; J gene: TRBJ1-1; D gene: -; CDR3 protein: SVVVVGDTEAF
V gene: TRBV7-3; J gene: TRBJ1-2; D gene: -; CDR3 protein: ASSPLGGSNYGYT
V gene: TRBV5-1; J gene: TRBJ2-3; D gene: -; CDR3 protein: ASSDEADTQY
V gene: TRBV30; J gene: TRBJ1-4; D gene: -; CDR3 protein: AWRSSATNEKLF
V gene: TRBV29-1; J gene: TRBJ2-1; D gene: TRBD2; CDR3 protein: SVEGLLAGHNEQF
V gene: TRBV11-2; J gene: TRBJ2-1; D gene: -; CDR3 protein: ASSLALDNEQF
V gene: TRBV13; J gene: TRBJ2-7; D gene: TRBD2; CDR3 protein: ASSLSSGGHEQY
V gene: TRBV9; J gene: TRBJ2-1; D gene: TRBD1; CDR3 protein: ASSVGGQVGNEQF
V gene: TRBV11-2; J gene: TRBJ1-1; D gene: -; CDR3 protein: ASSFDRNAEAF
V gene: TRBV7-2; J gene: TRBJ1-4; D gene: -; CDR3 protein: ASSQRDIYNEKLF
V gene: TRBV6-6; J gene: TRBJ2-7; D gene: TRBD2; CDR3 protein: ASTRSSGGAYEQY
V gene: TRBV10-3; J gene: TRBJ2-3; D gene: -; CDR3 protein: AVHGTSTDTQY
V gene: TRBV6-5; J gene: TRBJ2-5; D gene: TRBD2; CDR3 protein: ASSRASGSKETQY
V gene: TRBV9; J gene: TRBJ1-4; D gene: -; CDR3 protein: ASSPARGATNEKLF
V gene: TRBV19; J gene: TRBJ2-3; D gene: -; CDR3 protein: ASSISLLRDTQY
V gene: TRBV14; J gene: TRBJ2-3; D gene: -; CDR3 protein: ASSPRDSRMGTQY
V gene: TRBV19; J gene: TRBJ2-7; D gene: TRBD1; CDR3 protein: ASSTPGTGIYEQY